Included here is one T cell receptor (beta chain) sequence, with context. There is no known antigen for this receptor. No base-level quality is on record; no much larger clone is a single base apart. TCRbeta CDR3 regions were amplified from genomic DNA using the immunoSEQ Assay, a bias-controlled multiplex PCR. Per the source publication's procedure: Nucleated cell counts per sample were estimated from amplification of reference gene primers within the assay. To quantify the absolute abundance of each unique TCRbeta CDR3 rearrangement, sequence reads were collapsed and filtered. For each sample, productive Simpson clonality was calculated by taking the square root of Simpson's diversity index across productive rearrangements. TCRdb mirrors the immuneACCESS table, restricted to in-frame sequences. Some clones are absent from its copies; in checked studies, under half trace to an unresolved V gene, and the reason for the others is unknown. V, J and clone size were drawn from that table, and D and trimming were deduced from the DNA. The sample table lists more than 65,000 clones, around 88% of them with a count of one. The ten largest clones represent 5.4% of the sample.

The data originate from a study of blood T cell repertoires in COVID-19 (dated by TCRdb to the early 2020s). Turning to the overall study: The collaborator samples originated in the United States, Italy and Spain and spanned the acute and convalescent phases of COVID-19. The repertoires were made available in a free public database intended to serve as a resource for research on the immune response to SARS-CoV-2. The samples were drawn from two sources: the first 160 participants of the ongoing ImmuneRACE study, and 1,200 or so subjects contributed by 6 global collaborators. Nearly every sample came with metadata listing a de-identified subject ID, COVID-19 status, age in years and sex. The prospective study material was composed of cDNA or gDNA derived from T cells, B-cell-depleted T cells, or PBMCs. Subjects who had been exposed to COVID-19, were actively infected with it, or had recovered from it provided the deeply sampled blood TCRbeta repertoires that made up the dataset. Where available, HLA class I and class II types were taken from metadata supplied by the sample provider and were not determined by assay-based typing. Study-wide conclusions, independent of this receptor: The amount of clinical and demographic metadata varied by source and participant and was provided uncurated.

The collaborating institutions used their own protocols to collect whole blood in K2EDTA tubes. For TCRbeta analysis, collaborator samples were shipped as frozen whole blood, as isolated PBMCs, or as DNA extracted from either sample type. The V end loses 3 bases and the J end loses 7 bases, and a stretch of 15 bases separates them. The cysteine opens and the phenylalanine closes a CDR3 of 14 amino acids. Only the CDR3 DNA is retained, 42 bases long and in frame from the first base. CDR1 and CDR2 are read off the germline V gene (reference sequence) as LNHDA and SQIVND. The rearranged segments are TRBV19 and TRBJ1-2; matching of 5 bases hints at TRBD1 as the D gene. This sequence originates from a man aged 55 to 70 with acute or convalescent COVID-19. Material for sequencing was peripheral blood. The CDR3 protein: CASSIQGGTVGYTF. The DNA is TGTGCCAGTAGTATTCAGGGCGGGACCGTTGGCTACACCTTC.